Below are 2 T cell receptor beta chains sequenced from a single sample in a study of shared clonotypes between healthy human individuals. Some clones are missing from TCRdb's copy, which holds only in-frame ones; the method was immunoSEQ multiplex PCR. This table has 1.6 million or so clones, approximately 98.5% appearing once. Sequenced: naive CD4+ T cells sorted from blood. Subset in this sample: CD45RA+ positively selected. The receptor source for this set is a man aged 25 to 40 in good health.

This chain links TRBV2 with TRBJ1-4, with D possibly TRBD1 on 6 matching bases. The CDR3 contains 19 residues. Trimming removed 5 bases from V and 5 bases from J, with 27 bases in between. The germline CDR1 and CDR2 sequences are SNHLY and FYNNEI. This CDR3 reads CASSPPPPLPGTLNEKLFF. DNA for the CDR3: TGTGCCAGCAGTCCGCCGCCCCCATTACCCGGGACATTGAATGAAAAACTGTTTTTT.

The genes are TRBV28 and TRBJ2-7; D perhaps matches TRBD1 (6 bases). The CDR3 contains 15 residues. Germline V gene lookup returns CDR1 MDHEN and CDR2 SYDVKM. Trimming pared 5 bases from V and 1 base from J, leaving 15 bases between. The CDR3 nucleotides are TGTGCCAGCAGTCCCGGGACACGCCTGTCCTACGAGCAGTACTTC. It is translated as CASSPGTRLSYEQYF.